These 23 T cell receptor beta chains originate from one sample sequenced in a study of T cell responses to AZD1222 COVID-19 vaccine. The protocol was immunoSEQ multiplex PCR, while the TCRdb copy is restricted to in-frame clones and leaves out a portion. This table has 120,000 or so clones, 86% appearing once. The source material was peripheral blood, sampled 28 days after the second AZD1222 dose. The receptor source for this set is an adult who received the AZD1222 COVID-19 vaccine.

The J gene is TRBJ2-7, the V gene TRBV6-2 or TRBV6-3, with D possibly matching TRBD2 (5 bases). Trimming removed 4 bases at V and 2 bases at J, with 12 bases between. The germline V gene encodes CDR1 MNHEY and CDR2 SVGEGT. This CDR3 is built from 14 residues. The CDR3 reads CASSWVDLTYEQYF. Here the CDR3 DNA reads TGTGCCAGCAGTTGGGTGGACTTGACCTACGAGCAGTACTTC.

This chain links TRBV7-9 with TRBJ1-2; possible D gene TRBD1, 5 bases. V was shortened by 4 bases and J by 7 bases, with 19 bases between the two germline ends. CDR1 SEHNR and CDR2 FQNEAQ come from the germline V gene (reference sequence). The CDR3 has 15 residues. Here the CDR3 reads CASSSGPPGRGGYTF. The CDR3 nucleotides read TGTGCCAGCAGCTCCGGCCCCCCGGGGAGGGGTGGCTACACCTTC.

The chain uses TRBV5-4 and TRBJ1-2, with 12 positions matching TRBD1. V gave up 1 base and J gave up 2 bases; unmatched junction bases: 6. Germline V gene lookup returns CDR1 SGHNT and CDR2 YYREEE (reference sequence). The CDR3 has 17 residues. DNA of the CDR3: TGTGCCAGCAGCTTGATGGGACAGGGGGCCGCCAACTATGGCTACACCTTC. This translates into CASSLMGQGAANYGYTF.

V is TRBV30 and J is TRBJ2-2; D is undetermined. The CDR3 extends over 14 amino acids. Germline CDR1 is GTSNPN and CDR2 is SVGIG (reference sequence). V was cut by 6 bases and J by 0 bases, with 11 bases left in between. The CDR3 spells CACPRASNTGELFF. The DNA of the CDR3 is TGTGCCTGCCCCCGGGCCTCGAACACCGGGGAGCTGTTTTTT. The variable domain in full, with the rest retrieved from reference TRBV30 and TRBJ2-2, is SQTIHQWPATLVQPVGSPLSLECTVEGTSNPNLYWYRQAAGRGLQLLFYSVGIGQISSEVPQNLSASRPQDRQFILSSKKLLLSDSGFYLCACPRASNTGELFFGEGSRLTVL.

J is TRBJ2-1 and V is TRBV4-1; D may be TRBD1 (6 bases). V was trimmed by 1 base and J by 7 bases, leaving 17 bases between them. Looked up from germline, CDR1 is MGHRA and CDR2 is YSYEKL. The CDR3 spans 16 residues. The CDR3: CASSQARDTFRNEQFF. Here the CDR3 DNA reads TGCGCCAGCAGCCAAGCCCGGGACACATTCCGGAATGAGCAGTTCTTC.

The CDR3 bases are TGTGCCAGCAGCACGGGACTAGGGTACTACGAGCAGTACTTC. It encodes CASSTGLGYYEQYF. The chain joins TRBV7-2 to TRBJ2-7; 8 bases agree with TRBD2. Trimming cost V 5 bases and J 3 bases; bases outside gene matches: 6. The germline CDR1 and CDR2 sequences are SGHTA and FQGNSA. The CDR3 runs to 14 residues. The full variable domain, its missing parts supplied by reference TRBV7-2 and TRBJ2-7, is GAGVSQSPSNKVTEKGKDVELRCDPISGHTALYWYRQSLGQGLEFLIYFQGNSAPDKSGLPSDRFSAERTGGSVSTLTIQRTQQEDSAVYLCASSTGLGYYEQYFGPGTRLTVT.

This chain connects TRBV3-1 (or the pseudogene TRBV3-2) to TRBJ2-3, with D perhaps TRBD1 (6 bases). This CDR3 contains 15 residues. The V gene's germline CDR1 is LGHDT and CDR2 YNNKEL (reference sequence). V lost 4 bases and J lost 2, with 13 bases in between. CDR3 sequence: CASSPRGPVTDTQYF. CDR3 bases: TGTGCCAGCAGCCCCAGGGGCCCTGTCACAGATACGCAGTATTTT.

The gene calls are TRBV6-2 or TRBV6-3 and TRBJ1-1; D perhaps matches TRBD1 (5 bases). The germline CDR1 and CDR2 sequences are MNHEY and SVGEGT. V gave up 2 bases and J gave up 0 bases, with 10 bases separating them. The CDR3 is made up of 15 amino acids. The CDR3 DNA reads TGTGCCAGCAGTTACCCGACAGCCTTGAACACTGAAGCTTTCTTT. Its translation: CASSYPTALNTEAFF.

The chain couples TRBV5-1 to TRBJ1-1; D uncertain. This CDR3 has 13 residues. Trimming pared 0 bases from V and 1 base from J, leaving 4 bases between. Germline V lookup: CDR1 SGHRS, CDR2 YFSETQ. This chain's CDR3 is CASSLGRNTEAFF. The CDR3 nucleotides read TGCGCCAGCAGCTTGGGCAGGAACACTGAAGCTTTCTTT.

The chain recombines TRBV7-9 with TRBJ1-1, with D unclear. CDR3 size: 12 residues. Germline-derived CDR1 and CDR2 are SEHNR and FQNEAQ (reference sequence). Trimming left V 2 bases short and J 8 bases short, with 9 bases between. Written as DNA, the CDR3 is TGTGCCAGCAGCTTAAGGTTCGAGGAAGCTTTCTTT. Translated, it gives CASSLRFEEAFF.

V and J are TRBV5-1 and TRBJ1-1; D ambiguous. Germline V CDR1 and CDR2: SGHRS, YFSETQ. V dropped 1 base and J dropped 4 bases, with 11 bases sitting between them. The CDR3 spans 14 residues. Here the CDR3 DNA reads TGCGCCAGCAGCTTGACGCCGACGGGCACTGAAGCTTTCTTT. This encodes CASSLTPTGTEAFF.

This clone has a single count. The rearrangement uses TRBV7-8 and TRBJ1-1; D gene ambiguous. The length of the CDR3 is 15 residues. V lost 1 base to trimming and J lost 1 base, with 10 bases between them. Germline V gives CDR1 SGHVS, CDR2 FQNEAQ. The CDR3: CASSLETGSNTEAFF. The CDR3 nucleotides are TGTGCCAGCAGCTTAGAGACCGGGTCGAACACTGAAGCTTTCTTT.

The gene calls are TRBV7-2 and TRBJ2-7, with TRBD2 as a possible D gene (6 bases). V lost 5 bases to trimming and J lost 2 bases, with 13 bases between them. Germline values: CDR1 SGHTA, CDR2 FQGNSA. CDR3 length: 14 residues. CDR3 DNA: TGTGCCAGCAGCCCGGGACTTGTTACCTACGAGCAGTACTTC. Translating gives CASSPGLVTYEQYF.

The rearrangement uses TRBV2 and TRBJ1-5, with 7 bases matching TRBD1. Unmatched junction bases numbered 5, after V lost 6 bases and J lost 3 bases. CDR3 size: 14 residues. The germline CDR1 and CDR2 sequences are SNHLY and FYNNEI. CDR3 nucleotide sequence: TGTGCCAGCAGGGGACAGATCGTCAATCAGCCCCAGCATTTT. Residues: CASRGQIVNQPQHF.

V usage is TRBV19 and J usage is TRBJ2-5; D remains ambiguous. Germline loops: CDR1 LNHDA, CDR2 SQIVND (reference sequence). V was pared by 0 bases and J by 4 bases, with 9 bases between. The CDR3 spans 14 residues. In DNA, the CDR3 is TGTGCCAGTAGTATAGATTGGGTAACAGAGACCCAGTACTTC. It specifies CASSIDWVTETQYF.

The rearrangement joins TRBV6-5 to TRBJ1-1; D perhaps matches TRBD1 (6 bases). Looked up from germline, CDR1 is MNHEY and CDR2 is SVGAGI. The CDR3 is 14 residues long. The germline V and J ends were trimmed by 6 bases and 5 bases, with 16 bases remaining between them. In DNA form, the CDR3 reads TGTGCCAGCAGGCTTCAGGGGTATGGGACTGAAGCTTTCTTT. Translation gives CASRLQGYGTEAFF.

The table lists this clone with a few counts. The chain is built from TRBV7-2 and TRBJ1-4, with 10 nucleotides matching TRBD1. The germline CDR1 and CDR2 sequences are SGHTA and FQGNSA. With V trimmed by 4 bases and J by 4 bases, 9 bases remained unmatched. The CDR3 spans 17 residues. Written as DNA, the CDR3 is TGTGCCAGCAGCTCGACAGGGGGCGCCGCACTTAATGAAAAACTGTTTTTT. Amino acid sequence: CASSSTGGAALNEKLFF.

This chain connects TRBV5-1 to TRBJ2-7; D perhaps matches TRBD2 (6 bases). With 0 bases removed from V and 4 bases from J, the gap between germline ends came to 20 bases. This CDR3 is built from 17 residues. From germline, CDR1 is SGHRS and CDR2 YFSETQ. CDR3 loop: CASSLGTLAGRGYEQYF. Written as DNA, the CDR3 is TGCGCCAGCAGCTTGGGCACTTTGGCGGGACGGGGGTACGAGCAGTACTTC.

This clone was counted once. The V gene is TRBV19, the J gene TRBJ2-2; D not certain. Germline V lookup: CDR1 LNHDA, CDR2 SQIVND (reference sequence). CDR3 length: 16 amino acids. The ends were cut back, 5 bases at V and 2 bases at J, with 15 bases in the middle. In DNA form, the CDR3 reads TGTGCCAGTAGTTCGGCCAAAAGCCTTAACACCGGGGAGCTGTTTTTT. Protein: CASSSAKSLNTGELFF.

V and J are TRBV7-9 and TRBJ1-1, with D unclear. The CDR3 has 13 residues. CDR1 is SEHNR and CDR2 is FQNEAQ in the germline V gene (reference sequence). The V end was cut by 5 bases, the J end by 7 bases, with 14 bases between. CDR3 amino acids: CASSPPPTYEAFF. CDR3 DNA sequence: TGTGCCAGCAGCCCACCACCGACGTATGAAGCTTTCTTT. The variable domain in full, with the rest retrieved from reference TRBV7-9 and TRBJ1-1, is DTGVSQNPRHKITKRGQNVTFRCDPISEHNRLYWYRQTLGQGPEFLTYFQNEAQLEKSRLLSDRFSAERPKGSFSTLEIQRTEQGDSAMYLCASSPPPTYEAFFGQGTRLTVV.

The chain employs TRBV7-9 and TRBJ1-2, with 9 bases identical to TRBD1. V trimming: 5 bases; J trimming: 8 bases; junction bases outside the gene matches: 6. Looked up from germline, CDR1 is SEHNR and CDR2 is FQNEAQ (reference sequence). The CDR3 length is 13 residues. The CDR3 here is CASSRGQGEGYTF. CDR3 DNA sequence: TGTGCCAGCAGCAGGGGACAGGGAGAAGGCTACACCTTC.

The chain couples TRBV28 to TRBJ1-1, with 11 nucleotides matching TRBD1. After removal of 6 bases from V and 6 bases from J, the junction contained 9 bases not matched to a gene. This CDR3 has 15 residues. Per the germline V gene, CDR1 is MDHEN and CDR2 is SYDVKM. DNA of the CDR3: TGTGCCAGCAGCCCACGGGGACAGGGGGGAGCTGAAGCTTTCTTT. It specifies CASSPRGQGGAEAFF.

This clone was observed a handful of times. V gene TRBV19 combines with J gene TRBJ2-5, with 7 bases that match TRBD2. This CDR3 spans 15 amino acids. Per germline, CDR1 LNHDA and CDR2 SQIVND (reference sequence). Unmatched junction bases numbered 5, after V lost 0 bases and J lost 4 bases. The CDR3 sequence: CASSIDGGGRETQYF. The CDR3 coding sequence is TGTGCCAGTAGTATAGACGGGGGAGGGCGAGAGACCCAGTACTTC.